The rows below give T cell receptor beta chains drawn from one sample of a study of cytomegalovirus exposure and HLA in healthy donors. Libraries were prepared by immunoSEQ multiplex PCR; TCRdb keeps only in-frame clonotypes and omits some of them. Found here are approximately 290,000 clones, roughly 80% of them singletons; the top ten hold about 0.28%. The specimen was PBMCs. The receptors shown here come from a girl aged 2 to 9 in good health and CMV-seronegative. CDR3s include the opening cysteine and the closing phenylalanine or tryptophan. The D gene is left open where the match is weak. A row's size may be missing; if present it is once, few, many or a size class.

J gene	V gene	clone size	D gene	CDR3 DNA	CDR3 protein
TRBJ2-1	TRBV4-1	NA	TRBD2	TGCGCCAGCAGCCATGGCGGGAGCGGGAGGGCTTGGGTGGCCTACAATGAGCAGTTCTTC	CASSHGGSGRAWVAYNEQFF
TRBJ1-2	TRBV28	NA	NA	TGTGCCAGCAGTTTTGCCGGGGGAGGCGATCTGGGTGGCTACACCTTC	CASSFAGGGDLGGYTF
TRBJ2-5	TRBV4-1	NA	NA	TGCGCCAGCAGCCAAGAGGCAGAGACCCAGTACTTC	CASSQEAETQYF
TRBJ1-1	TRBV7-6	NA	NA	TGTGCCAGCAGCTTAGGGACTTTTGGGAACACTGAAGCTTTCTTT	CASSLGTFGNTEAFF
TRBJ1-1	TRBV9	few	NA	TGTGCCAGCAGCTCCAAGACAGCGAACACTGAAGCTTTCTTT	CASSSKTANTEAFF
TRBJ1-3	TRBV2	once	NA	TGTGCCAGCAGTGAAATGCAGGGAGGAAACACCATATATTTT	CASSEMQGGNTIYF
TRBJ2-2	TRBV10-3	NA	NA	TGTGCCATCAGTGAGTCAGGGGCGAACACCGGGGAGCTGTTTTTT	CAISESGANTGELFF
TRBJ2-1	TRBV5-1	NA	TRBD2	TGCGCCAGCAGCTTGAGTGGAGCGGGAGCCCAGGGTGAGCAGTTCTTC	CASSLSGAGAQGEQFF
TRBJ1-5	TRBV19	NA	NA	TGTGCCAGTAGTATAGGAAAACAGCTCAATCAGCCCCAGCATTTT	CASSIGKQLNQPQHF
TRBJ2-7	TRBV7-9	NA	NA	TGTGCCAGCAGCTTAGGACTCAGAAACTACGAGCAGTACTTC	CASSLGLRNYEQYF
TRBJ2-5	TRBV28	once	TRBD1	TGTGCCAGCAGGCCCACAGGGGGCCTCGAGACCCAGTACTTC	CASRPTGGLETQYF
TRBJ2-7	TRBV6-6	NA	TRBD1	TGTGCCAGCAGTGGGACAGCGAGCTCCTACGAGCAGTACTTC	CASSGTASSYEQYF
TRBJ2-3	TRBV6-5	once	NA	TGTGCCAGCGGACACACAGATACGCAGTATTTT	CASGHTDTQYF
TRBJ1-5	TRBV6-5	few	TRBD1	TGTGCCAGCAGCCGACAGGGGGATCAGCCCCAGCATTTT	CASSRQGDQPQHF
TRBJ2-3	TRBV27	NA	TRBD2	TGTGCCAGCTGGGGGGAGGGGACCGCAGATACGCAGTATTTT	CASWGEGTADTQYF
TRBJ2-1	TRBV6-6	NA	TRBD2	TGTGCCAGCAGTCCTCTAGCGGGGGGGCTCTACAATGAGCAGTTCTTC	CASSPLAGGLYNEQFF
TRBJ2-1	TRBV19	NA	NA	TGTGCCAGTAGTATAGATAGGGGCCCCTACAATGAGCAGTTCTTC	CASSIDRGPYNEQFF
TRBJ2-3	TRBV25-1	NA	NA	TGTGCCAGCAGTGAGTATGAGGGAATGACAGATACGCAGTATTTT	CASSEYEGMTDTQYF
TRBJ2-1	TRBV15	once	TRBD2	TGTGCCACCAGCAGAGCGGGACTAGCTATTTACAATGAGCAGTTCTTC	CATSRAGLAIYNEQFF
TRBJ2-2	TRBV6-1	NA	NA	TGTGCCAGCAGATGGACTCAGAACACCGGGGAGCTGTTTTTT	CASRWTQNTGELFF
TRBJ1-5	TRBV10-3	NA	NA	TGTGCCATCAGTGATCGGGGGGCGAGCAATCAGCCCCAGCATTTT	CAISDRGASNQPQHF
TRBJ1-3	TRBV6-5	NA	NA	TGTGCCAGCAGCGTGACAGTCTTTGAAAACACCATATATTTT	CASSVTVFENTIYF
TRBJ2-7	TRBV27	NA	TRBD2	TGTGCCAGCAGTTCTATGCGGGAGTTGGACAAAAACGAGCAGTACTTC	CASSSMRELDKNEQYF
TRBJ1-1	TRBV7-3	NA	TRBD1	TGTGCCAGCAGCTTAAGACCCCCCGGGACAGGGGGCGACACTGAAGCTTTCTTT	CASSLRPPGTGGDTEAFF
TRBJ1-4	TRBV9	NA	NA	TGTGCCAGCAGCGCGGGGTCAAGTAGGGAAAAACTGTTTTTT	CASSAGSSREKLFF
TRBJ2-5	TRBV6-1	NA	NA	TGTGCCAGCATCCGAGGACAGCGTCAAGAGACCCAGTACTTC	CASIRGQRQETQYF
TRBJ1-1	TRBV5-4	NA	NA	TGTGCCAGCAGCCCCTCGGGGTTCACTGAAGCTTTCTTT	CASSPSGFTEAFF
TRBJ1-5	TRBV7-9	few	NA	TGTGCCAGCAGCTTAGCTGAGACAGGTGGCAATCAGCCCCAGCATTTT	CASSLAETGGNQPQHF
TRBJ2-2	TRBV27	NA	NA	TGTGCCAGCAGATGGTCAGGGATACACCGGGAGCTGTTTTTT	CASRWSGIHRELFF
TRBJ2-7	TRBV6-5	NA	NA	TGTGCCAGCAGTTACTCGAGTAGGGGGGGGACCTACGAGCAGTACTTC	CASSYSSRGGTYEQYF
TRBJ2-1	TRBV5-1	NA	NA	TGCGCCAGCAGCCGGGACAACTACAATGAGCAGTTCTTC	CASSRDNYNEQFF
TRBJ1-5	TRBV2	NA	TRBD1	TGTGCCAGCAGTGACCCCCAGGGGGCACAGCCCCAGCATTTT	CASSDPQGAQPQHF
TRBJ2-2	TRBV7-2	NA	TRBD1	TGTGCCAGCAGCCAGTACGAACAGGGGTCCGGGGAGCTGTTTTTT	CASSQYEQGSGELFF
TRBJ2-7	TRBV30	NA	TRBD2	TGTGCCTGGACAGGAACTAGCGGGAGATACGAGCAGTACTTC	CAWTGTSGRYEQYF
TRBJ2-3	TRBV28	NA	TRBD2	TGTGCCAGCAGTTTATCTAGCGGGGGGGCGACAGATACGCAGTATTTT	CASSLSSGGATDTQYF
TRBJ1-5	TRBV4-2	NA	TRBD1	TGTGCCAGTTCATCTGACAGGGGGCAAGTCAATCAGCCCCAGCATTTT	CASSSDRGQVNQPQHF
TRBJ2-5	TRBV5-4	NA	NA	TGTGCCAGCAGCATCATAGGGGGTAGGGAGACCCAGTACTTC	CASSIIGGRETQYF
TRBJ2-1	TRBV27	few	NA	TGTGCCAGCAGCCACTACAATGAGCAGTTCTTC	CASSHYNEQFF
TRBJ1-6	TRBV7-3	NA	NA	TGTGCCAGCAGCTTATACCGCCGAGATAATTCACCCCTCCACTTT	CASSLYRRDNSPLHF
TRBJ2-1	TRBV7-6	NA	TRBD2	TGTGCCAGCAGCTTAGAGGTGGGACTAGCGGGGGTCTACAATGAGCAGTTCTTC	CASSLEVGLAGVYNEQFF
TRBJ2-3	TRBV4-2	NA	TRBD2	TGTGCCAGCAGCCAAGACCCGGGACTAGCGGGGGGGCCCCCCACAGATACGCAGTATTTT	CASSQDPGLAGGPPTDTQYF
TRBJ2-7	TRBV7-7	once	TRBD1	TGTGCCAGCAGTCGCCGACAGGGGGACGAGCAGTACTTC	CASSRRQGDEQYF
TRBJ1-4	TRBV9	NA	NA	TGTGCCAGCAGCGTAGACGGAGCCGGCGGAGGAAAACTGTTTTTT	CASSVDGAGGGKLFF